This TCR beta chain is from a study of T-cell memory formation after mild COVID-19. Points from the study as a whole: The authors left the SARS-CoV-2 specificity of second-wave clones peaking on day 37 unconfirmed.

Germline CDR1 is SGHDT and CDR2 is YYEEEE. The CDR3 contains 14 residues. V dropped 0 bases and J dropped 14; count of bases not matched to a gene: 7. As concerns this clonotype: Its cognate antigen is unknown.

A single record per CDR3 protein comes from TCRdb applying MiXCR to the 5' RACE reads. The table records just under 150,000 distinct CDR3 sequences, about 6% of them present only once. This chain uses TRBV5-6 with TRBJ1-6; 8 bases align to TRBD1. This receptor was obtained from an adult woman who had mild COVID-19 (a few samples of this study predate the infection). Cell type and time point are not known. The sequencing sample was made of PBMCs or a T cell subset sorted from them (not recorded which). The CDR3 coding sequence is TGTGCCAGCAGCTTGGGACAGGGGCACCTATCCCTCCACTTT. Protein: CASSLGQGHLSLHF.